The present T cell receptor beta chain was sequenced within a study of response to subunit inactivated influenza vaccine. The germline CDR1 and CDR2 sequences are DFQATT and SNEGSKA (reference sequence). CDR3 size: 16 residues. A remark on this clonotype: Mismatch with germline at one junction end may stem from a read error.

Using its own MiXCR run on the RT-PCR reads, TCRdb lists one record per CDR3 protein. The sample lists about 540,000 distinct CDR3 sequences, around 21% occurring once. Another study also made use of these data, one on T cells expressing NK-cell markers. This second study notes: The TCR beta cDNA came from 5'RACE template switching with UMIs. The share of CD8+ T cells held by dominant NKG2C+ clonotypes was about 1.0-7.5% in roughly 6 donors.

The clonotype was recovered from a man aged 50 to 59 who received an inactivated influenza vaccine. This specimen was CD4+ T cells sorted from PBMCs, taken roughly 13 days after vaccination. The J gene is TRBJ2-3, the V gene TRBV20-1, with 8 nucleotides matching TRBD1. The CDR3 nucleotides are TGCAGTTCTAGACCGCGACAGGGGCCGCTAGTGGATACGCAGTATTTT. It encodes CSSRPRQGPLVDTQYF.